Sequencing of this T cell receptor beta chain was carried out in a study of regulatory T cells in long-lasting Graves disease. Notes on the study in general: Fewer public clonotypes were shared by new patients (roughly 970) than by persistent patients (2,741).

Construction of the TCR beta libraries employed iRepertoire HTBI primers in conjunction with Arm-PCR of CDR3 regions. A single record per CDR3 protein comes from TCRdb applying MiXCR to the multiplex PCR reads. The sample carries more than 400,000 distinct CDR3 sequences, less than 20% recorded once. Of note for this clonotype: Its target is unknown.

Time point reported: newly diagnosed GD, antithyroid drugs for less than 3 months. Following extraction of RNA from PBMCs, that RNA was used to make the TCR library. The CDR3 has 15 residues. Trimming took 3 bases from V and 3 from J, leaving 11 bases between them. In germline, CDR1 is SEHNR, CDR2 FQNEAQ (reference sequence). The data were also submitted as part of a second study, on T cells in Graves' hyperthyroidism and ophthalmopathy. That report notes: First-round RT-PCR with HTBI primers amplified the TCR CDR3 region. Researchers found most expanded thyroid clonotypes above 0.001 in blood as well.

The material was peripheral blood mononuclear cells (PBMCs), obtained at new diagnosis, from a patient treated with antithyroid drugs. The chain has TRBV7-9 and TRBJ2-2; D tentatively fits TRBD1 or TRBD2 (5 bases each). This TCR was sampled from a woman aged 25 to 39 with Graves disease. This chain's CDR3 is CASSFRDPYTGELFF. The CDR3 nucleotides read TGTGCCAGCAGCTTTCGGGACCCCTACACCGGGGAGCTGTTTTTT.